This T cell receptor beta chain was observed in a study of blood T cell repertoires in COVID-19 (dated by TCRdb to 2019 to 2021). Some background on the complete study: Samples covering the acute and convalescent phases of COVID-19 were provided by collaborators in the United States, Italy and Spain. The prospective study material was composed of cDNA or gDNA derived from T cells, B-cell-depleted T cells, or PBMCs. Subjects who had been exposed to COVID-19, were actively infected with it, or had recovered from it provided the deeply sampled blood TCRbeta repertoires that made up the dataset. The repertoires were released in a freely available public database intended as a resource for research on the immune response to SARS-CoV-2. Samples came from the ongoing ImmuneRACE study (first 160 participants) plus 1,254 subjects from 6 global collaborators. A de-identified subject ID, COVID-19 status, age in years and sex were almost always included in the sample metadata. Where HLA class I and class II types were available, the types were taken from metadata supplied by the sample provider, not from assay-based typing.

TCRbeta CDR3 regions were amplified from genomic DNA by means of the immunoSEQ Assay, a bias-controlled multiplex PCR. The study's own analysis went as follows. The number of nucleated cells in each sample was estimated from the amplification of reference gene primers within the assay. Sequence reads were collapsed and filtered to measure the absolute abundance of every unique TCRbeta CDR3 rearrangement. For each sample, productive Simpson clonality was calculated as the square root of Simpson's diversity index over productive rearrangements. This immuneACCESS table, as held by TCRdb, lists in-frame sequences with V and J called but not all clones. Of the missing ones, under half trace to an unresolved V gene in checked studies; the others have no known cause. That table supplies the V and J calls and clone size; D and trimming were determined from the DNA. The sample includes about 480,000 clones, with approximately 92% observed a single time. Jointly, the top ten make up 0.8% to 0.9% of the sample.

V sheds 0 bases and J sheds 6 bases, leaving 16 bases between their ends. As encoded in the germline V gene, CDR1 is SGHDT while CDR2 is YYEEEE. The CDR3, from cysteine to phenylalanine, totals 15 residues. Only the CDR3 region is kept as DNA, spanning 45 bases read in frame from base 1. One collaborating source in Seattle enrolled patients during active infection and followed them longitudinally through the course of disease. Collaborating institutions collected whole blood in K2EDTA tubes following their own protocols. For TCRbeta analysis, collaborators shipped samples as frozen whole blood, isolated PBMCs, or DNA extracted from either of those sample types. What the research found in general, with its limitations: The quantity of clinical and demographic metadata differed by source and by participant and was supplied without curation.

In regard to this clone: Its antigen target is currently unknown. Per-base qualities were not stored, and no clone one base away is much larger.

The source is a man aged 18-30 years with COVID-19, enrolled during active disease. Sequences were obtained from peripheral blood. The chain is encoded by TRBV5-6 joined to TRBJ2-7, with a tentative D gene TRBD2 over 5 matching bases. CDR3 protein: CASSLVSTGMAEQYF. The sequence in DNA is TGTGCCAGCAGCTTGGTTTCCACCGGGATGGCCGAGCAGTACTTC.